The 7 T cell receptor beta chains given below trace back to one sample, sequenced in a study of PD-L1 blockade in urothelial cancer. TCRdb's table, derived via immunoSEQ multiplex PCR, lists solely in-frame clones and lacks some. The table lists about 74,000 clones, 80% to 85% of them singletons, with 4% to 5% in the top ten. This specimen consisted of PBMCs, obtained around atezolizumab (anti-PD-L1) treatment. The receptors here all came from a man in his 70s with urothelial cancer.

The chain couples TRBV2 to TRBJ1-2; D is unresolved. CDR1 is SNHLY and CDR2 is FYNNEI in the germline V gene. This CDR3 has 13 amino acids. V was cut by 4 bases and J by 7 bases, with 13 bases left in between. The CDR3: CASSVEVGGGYTF. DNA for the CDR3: TGTGCCAGCAGTGTCGAGGTGGGAGGTGGCTACACCTTC.

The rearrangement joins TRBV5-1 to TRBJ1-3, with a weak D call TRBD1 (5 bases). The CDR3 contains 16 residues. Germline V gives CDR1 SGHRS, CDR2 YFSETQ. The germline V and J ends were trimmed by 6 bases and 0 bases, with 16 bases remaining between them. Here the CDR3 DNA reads TGCGCCAGCACCTTCTTGGGGGGGGACTCTGGAAACACCATATATTTT. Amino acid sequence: CASTFLGGDSGNTIYF.

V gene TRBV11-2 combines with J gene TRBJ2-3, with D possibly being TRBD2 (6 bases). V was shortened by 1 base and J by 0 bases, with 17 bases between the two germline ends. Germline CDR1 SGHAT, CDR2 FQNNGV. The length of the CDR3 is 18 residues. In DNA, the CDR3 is TGTGCCAGCAGCTTAGCGGCCATCCGGGGACTGAGCACAGATACGCAGTATTTT. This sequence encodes CASSLAAIRGLSTDTQYF.

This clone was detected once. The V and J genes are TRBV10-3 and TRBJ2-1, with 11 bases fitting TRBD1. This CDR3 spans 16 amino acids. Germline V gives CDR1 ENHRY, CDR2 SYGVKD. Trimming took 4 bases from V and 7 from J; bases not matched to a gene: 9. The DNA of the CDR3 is TGTGCCATCAGTGGGTCCGGGACAGGGGGAAAAAATGAGCAGTTCTTC. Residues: CAISGSGTGGKNEQFF.

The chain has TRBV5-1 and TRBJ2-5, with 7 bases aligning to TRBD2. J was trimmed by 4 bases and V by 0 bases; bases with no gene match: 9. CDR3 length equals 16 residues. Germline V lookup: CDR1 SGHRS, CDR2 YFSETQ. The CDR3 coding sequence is TGCGCCAGCAGCTTGGGCCCTAGCGGCACCTCAGAGACCCAGTACTTC. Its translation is CASSLGPSGTSETQYF.

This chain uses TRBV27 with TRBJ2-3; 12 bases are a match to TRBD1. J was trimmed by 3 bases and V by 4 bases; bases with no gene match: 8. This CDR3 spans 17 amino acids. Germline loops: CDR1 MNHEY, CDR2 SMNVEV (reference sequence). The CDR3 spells CASSYGTGGRRTDTQYF. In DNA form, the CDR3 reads TGTGCCAGCAGTTACGGGACAGGGGGCAGGAGGACAGATACGCAGTATTTT.

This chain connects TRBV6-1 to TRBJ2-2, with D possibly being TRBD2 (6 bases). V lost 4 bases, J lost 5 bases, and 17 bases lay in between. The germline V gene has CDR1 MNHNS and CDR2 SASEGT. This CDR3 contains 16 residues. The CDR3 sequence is CASSARGDFRTGELFF. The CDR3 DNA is TGTGCCAGCAGTGCCCGAGGGGACTTTCGAACCGGGGAGCTGTTTTTT.